This TCR beta chain is from a study of T cells in localized non-small cell lung cancer. Sequenced by immunoSEQ multiplex PCR; TCRdb stores in-frame clones only, minus some. The data show some 130,000 clones, with about 89% seen just once and roughly 1.8% held by the top ten. On this clone: Antigen unknown.

Notes on the study in general: A single tumor region was sequenced, leaving heterogeneity possible. A raised T cell density in blood coincided with lengthier overall survival. Tumor trailed uninvolved adjacent lung in T cell clonality, which peaked there. Appearing in adjacent lung were a median roughly 60 of the top 100 tumor clones.

This specimen consisted of peripheral blood, obtained before any cancer treatment. The sequence was obtained from a female donor over 55 with stage I lung adenocarcinoma.

The CDR3 DNA follows: TGTGCCAGCAGTGTAGGGGTTTCAGGCACAGATACGCAGTATTTT. It translates to CASSVGVSGTDTQYF. J is TRBJ2-3 and V is TRBV2; maybe TRBD1 (5 bases). V lost 4 bases and J lost 1, with 12 bases in between. This CDR3 contains 15 residues. CDR1 is SNHLY, CDR2 FYNNEI, per germline.